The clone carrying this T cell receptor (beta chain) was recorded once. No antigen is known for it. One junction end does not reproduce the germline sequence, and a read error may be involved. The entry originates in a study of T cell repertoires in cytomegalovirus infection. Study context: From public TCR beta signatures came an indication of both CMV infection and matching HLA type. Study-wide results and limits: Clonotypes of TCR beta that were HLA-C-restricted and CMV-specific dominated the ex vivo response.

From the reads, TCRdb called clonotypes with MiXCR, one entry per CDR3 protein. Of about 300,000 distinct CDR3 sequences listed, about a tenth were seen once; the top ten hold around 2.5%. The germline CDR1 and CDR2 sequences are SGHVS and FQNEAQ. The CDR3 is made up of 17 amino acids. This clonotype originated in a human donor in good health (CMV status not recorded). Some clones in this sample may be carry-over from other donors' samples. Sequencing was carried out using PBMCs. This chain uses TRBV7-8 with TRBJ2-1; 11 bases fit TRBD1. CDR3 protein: CASISLRAQDRGLGRFF. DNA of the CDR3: TGTGCTAGCATCTCGCTCCGCGCCCAGGACAGGGGGCTCGGGCGGTTCTTC.